The entry that follows covers one T cell receptor (beta chain) sequence. The sample is drawn from a study of cytomegalovirus exposure and HLA in healthy donors. The PCR was carried out with 60 Vbeta primers and 13 Jbeta primers. Some clones are missing from TCRdb's copy, which holds only in-frame ones; the method was immunoSEQ multiplex PCR. The sample holds around 150,000 clones, 80% seen once. Trimming took off 2 bases at V and 3 bases at J, with 14 bases between the two ends. The CDR3 loop spans 15 amino acids. CDR1 SGHNT and CDR2 YYREEE come from the germline V gene (reference sequence). This chain connects TRBV5-4 to TRBJ1-2; tentative D call: TRBD1 (5 bases). Sequences were obtained from PBMCs. The source is a man aged 30 to 39 in good health. The CDR3 is CASSLDSTLYYGYTF. The CDR3 DNA is TGTGCCAGCAGCTTAGACAGCACCCTATACTATGGCTACACCTTC.